The present T cell receptor (beta chain) was sequenced within a study of T-cell reconstitution after alpha-beta-depleted transplantation in children. Study-level findings and limits: Several hundred expanded graft clones reportedly supplied alpha-beta T cells about two months after transplant. By one year post-transplant, T-cell counts and diversity largely arose from T cells that were newly produced.

The germline gives CDR1 SSHAT, CDR2 FNYEAQ (reference sequence). This CDR3 contains 15 residues. This clonotype was seen repeatedly, ten times or more. Its antigen is unidentified. At one boundary the junction diverges from the germline segment, which might be a read error. Preparation of the TCRbeta library was carried out with unique molecular identifiers. TCRdb itself ran the PCR reads through MiXCR, one entry per CDR3 protein. The sample yields a few hundred thousand distinct CDR3 sequences, about 7% seen once. Sequencing used PBMCs, obtained before TCRalphabeta/CD19-depleted stem cell transplant. The chain uses TRBV7-7 and TRBJ1-4; D call uncertain. This clonotype was obtained from a boy under 10 years old with acute lymphoblastic leukemia, due to receive a stem cell transplant. The CDR3 sequence: CASSLAGSTNEKLFF. Here the CDR3 DNA reads TGTGCTAGCAGCTTAGCGGGGTCCACTAATGAAAAACTGTTTTTT.